This T cell receptor (beta chain) comes out of a study of glioma-infiltrating T cells. Amplification of TCR alpha and beta CDR3 regions from RNA used iRepertoire nested multiplex PCR. Tissue mRNA or PBMC total RNA, 100-400 ng, went into one-step reverse transcription and amplification. TCRdb called the multiplex PCR reads again in MiXCR, with one record for every CDR3 protein. The sample contains more than 110,000 distinct CDR3 sequences, about two fifths of which appear only once. Trimming shortened V by 6 bases and J by 2 bases, and 20 bases separated the two germline ends. Germline-derived CDR1 and CDR2 are DFQATT and SNEGSKA (reference sequence). The length of the CDR3 is 16 residues.

The rearrangement joins TRBV20-1 to TRBJ1-5, with no clear D. The sample taken for sequencing was glioma tissue, nonneoplastic brain tissue, or PBMCs (not recorded which). The TCR comes from a human donor with low-grade glioma or glioblastoma, undergoing nonglioma brain surgery, or in good health (not recorded which). DNA of the CDR3: TGCAGTGCAACAGTCCAAGGTCGGGGAGGCAATCAGCCCCAGCATTTT. The encoded protein is CSATVQGRGGNQPQHF.